The source of this T cell receptor beta chain is a study of early T cells in non-severe SARS-CoV-2 infection. Overall study context: Chains were not paired, and sequencing was done on bulk RNA from unsorted whole blood. Whole-study findings and limits: Matching with VDJdb favored anti-spike CD8 responses (missing private and CD4 specificities).

Individual cDNA molecules each received unique molecular identifiers attached to them. TCRdb reprocessed the 5' RACE reads via MiXCR and lists one record per CDR3 protein. The sample shows about 80,000 distinct CDR3 sequences, more than 4% of them seen only once. V lost 4 bases, J lost 0 bases, and 7 bases lay in between. Per germline, CDR1 SGHVS and CDR2 FQNEAQ. CDR3 length equals 14 residues. This clonotype was detected ten times or more. Antigen specificity is unknown. The sequenced sample was whole blood, obtained at baseline. This sequence was found in an adult who was a healthcare worker with PCR-confirmed SARS-CoV-2 infection or an uninfected control (not recorded which). The rearrangement joins TRBV7-8 to TRBJ1-5; D is ambiguous. CDR3 sequence: CASSSTDSNQPQHF. CDR3 nucleotide sequence: TGTGCCAGCAGCTCTACGGATAGCAATCAGCCCCAGCATTTT.